Sequencing of this TCR beta chain was carried out in a study of T cell repertoires in cytomegalovirus infection. This clonotype was seen repeatedly, ten times or more. TCRdb reprocessed the reads with MiXCR, giving one entry per CDR3 protein. The table lists under 250,000 distinct CDR3 sequences, 9% to 15% of them singletons. The sequence was collected from a human donor in good health (CMV status not recorded). Some clones in this sample may be carry-over from other donors' samples. Sequences were obtained from PBMCs.

Here the CDR3 DNA reads TGTGCCAGCAGCTTAGGGGCGGTAAACGAGCAGTACTTC. Translating it yields CASSLGAVNEQYF. The rearrangement joins TRBV7-8 to TRBJ2-7; no clear D. V lost 1 base to trimming and J lost 5 bases, with 9 bases between them. In germline, CDR1 is SGHVS, CDR2 FQNEAQ. CDR3 size: 13 residues.